The rows below give T cell receptor beta chains drawn from one sample of a study of cytomegalovirus exposure and HLA in healthy donors. Assay: immunoSEQ multiplex PCR; the TCRdb copy retains only in-frame clones and omits some. Among about 60,000 clones listed, 90% to 97% were seen once. Material: PBMCs. The origin of the receptors is a woman aged 18-30 years in good health and CMV-seronegative. Each CDR3 is given with its conserved first and last residue. Fields, in order: J gene, D gene, V gene, clone size, CDR3 protein, CDR3 DNA. D genes are given only for firm matches. Some rows mark clone size as missing; the rest say once, few, many or name a class of expanded clone.

TRBJ2-2	NA	TRBV6-5	few	CASSTGRTGTGELFF	TGTGCCAGCAGTACAGGACGGACGGGCACCGGGGAGCTGTTTTTT
TRBJ1-1	NA	TRBV9	NA	CASSVEGFVGEAFF	TGTGCCAGCAGCGTGGAGGGGTTCGTGGGGGAAGCTTTCTTT
TRBJ1-4	TRBD1	TRBV4-2	NA	CASSQKPGQGALSNEKLFF	TGTGCCAGCAGCCAAAAACCGGGACAGGGGGCTCTAAGTAATGAAAAACTGTTTTTT
TRBJ2-5	TRBD1	TRBV10-3	NA	CAISEGRGLRETQYF	TGTGCCATCAGTGAGGGCAGGGGGCTGAGGGAGACCCAGTACTTC
TRBJ2-7	TRBD1	TRBV5-1	once	CASTRTGSSYEQYF	TGCGCCAGCACCCGGACAGGGAGCTCCTACGAGCAGTACTTC
TRBJ1-5	NA	TRBV7-2	NA	CASSFIAGNQPQHF	TGTGCCAGCAGCTTCATAGCCGGCAATCAGCCCCAGCATTTT
TRBJ2-2	TRBD1	TRBV6-1	NA	CASSEGTGDTGELFF	TGTGCCAGCAGTGAAGGGACAGGGGACACCGGGGAGCTGTTTTTT
TRBJ2-3	NA	TRBV10-3	once	CATKGVADTQYF	TGTGCCACCAAGGGGGTAGCTGATACGCAGTATTTT
TRBJ2-2	TRBD1	TRBV29-1	NA	CSVPTGVGELFF	TGCAGCGTTCCGACAGGGGTCGGGGAGCTGTTTTTT
TRBJ1-4	NA	TRBV5-6	NA	CASSSQGLGEKLFF	TGTGCCAGCAGCTCGCAGGGTCTTGGTGAAAAACTGTTTTTT
TRBJ2-5	TRBD2	TRBV15	NA	CATSRAPGGNRGRETQYF	TGTGCCACCAGCAGAGCCCCGGGGGGGAACCGGGGACGGGAGACCCAGTACTTC
TRBJ2-7	TRBD1	TRBV5-4	NA	CASSRDPLTGAYEQYF	TGTGCCAGCAGCCGGGACCCCCTTACAGGGGCCTACGAGCAGTACTTC
TRBJ1-1	NA	TRBV18	NA	CASSSGLVNTEAFF	TGTGCCAGCTCATCCGGTTTGGTGAACACTGAAGCTTTCTTT
TRBJ2-2	NA	TRBV18	NA	CASSRQGGGTGELFF	TGTGCCAGCTCACGTCAGGGAGGCGGCACCGGGGAGCTGTTTTTT
TRBJ1-5	TRBD1	TRBV10-3	NA	CATDRGRGNQPQHF	TGTGCCACCGACAGGGGCCGGGGCAATCAGCCCCAGCATTTT
TRBJ2-7	TRBD1	TRBV2	NA	CASSGGQGAYEQYF	TGTGCCAGCTCTGGGGGACAGGGGGCCTACGAGCAGTACTTC
TRBJ2-3	TRBD2	TRBV30	NA	CAWAERGADTQYF	TGTGCCTGGGCTGAGCGGGGGGCAGATACGCAGTATTTT
TRBJ2-6	NA	TRBV9	NA	CASSVGPRQRSGANVLTF	TGTGCCAGCAGCGTAGGCCCCCGACAGCGCTCTGGGGCCAACGTCCTGACTTTC
TRBJ2-2	TRBD1	TRBV19	NA	CASSIVRGSGTGELFF	TGTGCCAGTAGTATCGTCAGGGGGTCGGGCACCGGGGAGCTGTTTTTT
TRBJ1-2	NA	TRBV20-1	NA	CSGSILGYTF	TGCAGTGGGAGCATACTTGGCTACACCTTC
TRBJ1-5	NA	TRBV4-3	NA	CASSQDPGASTNQPQHF	TGCGCCAGCAGCCAAGATCCAGGGGCCTCCACCAATCAGCCCCAGCATTTT
TRBJ2-7	NA	TRBV28	NA	CATSPRVDYEQYF	TGTGCCACCAGCCCCAGGGTTGACTACGAGCAGTACTTC
TRBJ1-5	TRBD1	TRBV30	NA	CAWTTGGYSNQPQHF	TGTGCCTGGACTACAGGGGGCTATAGCAATCAGCCCCAGCATTTT
TRBJ2-5	NA	TRBV5-8	NA	CASSPRALGGTQYF	TGTGCCAGCAGCCCACGGGCCTTGGGGGGGACCCAGTACTTC
TRBJ2-7	NA	TRBV4-3	NA	CASSQDLGGYEQYF	TGCGCCAGCAGCCAAGATCTAGGGGGTTACGAGCAGTACTTC
TRBJ2-7	NA	TRBV4-2	NA	CASSQQLASGVYEQYF	TGTGCCAGCAGCCAGCAATTGGCCAGTGGTGTGTACGAGCAGTACTTC
TRBJ2-5	NA	TRBV6-5	NA	CASAPNGETQYF	TGTGCCAGCGCCCCAAACGGGGAGACCCAGTACTTC
TRBJ1-1	NA	TRBV6-5	NA	CASSPTGFGTEAFF	TGTGCCAGCAGTCCAACAGGGTTTGGCACTGAAGCTTTCTTT
TRBJ2-7	TRBD2	TRBV18	NA	CASSPTSGASYEQYF	TGTGCCAGCTCACCCACTAGCGGGGCTTCCTACGAGCAGTACTTC
TRBJ1-1	NA	TRBV19	NA	CASSIRGGHAGTEAFF	TGTGCCAGTAGTATCCGCGGTGGGCACGCAGGGACTGAAGCTTTCTTT
TRBJ2-1	TRBD1	TRBV25-1	few	CASTPPDRGGIHEQFF	TGTGCCAGCACCCCCCCGGACAGGGGAGGGATCCATGAGCAGTTCTTC
TRBJ2-3	TRBD2	TRBV9	NA	CASSPGDGRADTQYF	TGTGCCAGCAGCCCAGGGGACGGGAGGGCAGATACGCAGTATTTT
TRBJ2-7	TRBD1	TRBV7-8	NA	CASSPRRDRVSEQYF	TGTGCCAGCAGCCCGCGCCGGGACAGGGTATCCGAGCAGTACTTC
TRBJ1-1	TRBD1	TRBV7-9	once	CASRTGTAVTEAFF	TGTGCCAGCCGGACCGGGACAGCGGTCACTGAAGCTTTCTTT
TRBJ2-1	NA	TRBV19	NA	CASAWGHGREQFF	TGTGCCAGCGCCTGGGGGCACGGACGGGAGCAGTTCTTC
TRBJ2-3	TRBD2	TRBV7-9	NA	CASSHPGGDTQYF	TGTGCCAGCAGCCACCCGGGGGGAGATACGCAGTATTTT
TRBJ2-3	NA	TRBV7-6	NA	CASSLWPPLGGRTDTQYF	TGTGCCAGTAGCTTATGGCCGCCGCTGGGGGGGCGCACAGATACGCAGTATTTT
TRBJ2-3	TRBD1	TRBV7-9	NA	CASSHRQGGYTDTQYF	TGTGCCAGCAGCCACCGACAGGGGGGGTACACAGATACGCAGTATTTT
TRBJ2-3	TRBD2	TRBV4-1	NA	CASSQDWKVAGTTDTQYF	TGCGCCAGCAGCCAAGATTGGAAGGTAGCGGGGACCACAGATACGCAGTATTTT
TRBJ2-3	NA	TRBV10-3	NA	CAISEPGGDTQYF	TGTGCCATCAGTGAACCCGGGGGAGATACGCAGTATTTT
TRBJ2-7	TRBD1	TRBV27	NA	CASRTQGTGSHEQYF	TGTGCCAGCAGGACCCAGGGGACAGGGTCCCACGAGCAGTACTTC
TRBJ1-2	NA	TRBV7-2	once	CASSFGAGRRYGYTF	TGTGCCAGCAGCTTTGGGGCGGGGCGCCGCTATGGCTACACCTTC
TRBJ2-7	NA	TRBV4-1	NA	CASSRKTDDISYEQYF	TGCGCCAGCAGCCGAAAGACAGATGATATTTCCTACGAGCAGTACTTC
TRBJ2-7	NA	TRBV5-6	NA	CASSFWGFREQYF	TGTGCCAGCAGCTTTTGGGGCTTTCGCGAGCAGTACTTC
TRBJ1-1	NA	TRBV19	NA	CASSPVGGGRGVFF	TGTGCCAGTAGCCCGGTGGGCGGGGGTCGAGGAGTTTTCTTT
TRBJ1-4	NA	TRBV18	NA	CASSPRTPGAGEKLFF	TGTGCCAGCTCACCAAGGACACCAGGGGCGGGCGAAAAACTGTTTTTT
TRBJ1-5	TRBD1	TRBV27	NA	CASSSRGQPQHF	TGTGCCAGCAGTAGCAGGGGGCAGCCCCAGCATTTT
TRBJ1-2	TRBD1	TRBV28	NA	CASSPHRRQGDYGYTF	TGTGCCAGCAGTCCTCACCGCAGACAGGGGGACTATGGCTACACCTTC
TRBJ2-1	TRBD2	TRBV9	NA	CASSVGRGKENEQFF	TGTGCCAGCAGCGTAGGGCGGGGGAAGGAGAATGAGCAGTTCTTC
TRBJ1-1	NA	TRBV25-1	NA	CASSELGPGGTEAFF	TGTGCCAGCAGTGAATTGGGCCCCGGTGGGACTGAAGCTTTCTTT
TRBJ1-2	NA	TRBV20-1	NA	CSARGGYGYTF	TGCAGTGCGAGGGGGGGGTATGGCTACACCTTC
TRBJ2-7	TRBD2	TRBV4-3	NA	CASSQSPGTRDEQYF	TGCGCCAGCAGCCAAAGCCCGGGGACTAGGGACGAGCAGTACTTC
TRBJ2-7	NA	TRBV28	NA	CASRPDGGEQYF	TGTGCCAGCAGACCGGACGGGGGCGAGCAGTACTTC
TRBJ2-7	NA	TRBV11-2	NA	CASATRGGLFQYEQYF	TGTGCCAGCGCCACAAGGGGGGGGTTGTTTCAATACGAGCAGTACTTC